One sample yielded the 11 T cell receptor beta chains listed below, sequenced in a study of human T cells and chemical hapten exposure. MiXCR, applied by TCRdb to the RACE reads, yields one record per CDR3 protein. Of approximately 320,000 distinct CDR3 sequences detected, around 5% appear once; the ten largest clones hold around 8%. Regarding time point: pre-sensitization, week 0. The treatment was: therapeutic diphenylcyclopropenone sensitization with weekly scalp DPC. Source: whole blood, taken in connection with sensitization to the hapten diphenylcyclopropenone (DPC). All receptors come from a woman aged 18-30 years with alopecia areata. Some clones in this sample may be carry-over from other donors' samples.

This chain uses TRBV6-5 with TRBJ1-2; D is uncertain. Trimming pared 8 bases from V and 0 bases from J, leaving 13 bases between. The V gene's germline CDR1 is MNHEY and CDR2 SVGAGI. The CDR3 is 14 amino acids. CDR3: CASRLAGSNYGYTF. In DNA, the CDR3 is TGTGCCAGCCGCTTGGCGGGGTCTAACTATGGCTACACCTTC.

The V and J genes are TRBV20-1 and TRBJ2-7, with TRBD2 matching 8 bases. Germline CDR1 is DFQATT and CDR2 is SNEGSKA (reference sequence). The CDR3 contains 15 residues. V shed 6 bases and J 2 bases; nucleotides not matched to a gene: 12. The CDR3 DNA reads as TGCAGTGCCCCCCTGAGCAGCGGGGGTCCCTACGAGCAGTACTTC. Translation: CSAPLSSGGPYEQYF.

The chain uses TRBV7-8 and TRBJ2-5; TRBD1 is a possible D gene (5 bases). The CDR3 length is 14 residues. Trimming removed 1 base at V and 5 bases at J, with 11 bases between. Germline V gene data show CDR1 as SGHVS and CDR2 as FQNEAQ. CDR3 in DNA: TGTGCCAGCAGCTTAGGGGCAGGGCTGGAGACCCAGTACTTC. Translating it yields CASSLGAGLETQYF.

The sample holds many counts of this clonotype. The chain combines TRBV19 with TRBJ1-4; possibly TRBD1 for D (5 bases). The CDR3 consists of 12 residues. Germline CDR1 and CDR2: LNHDA and SQIVND (reference sequence). Trimming removed 9 bases from V and 8 bases from J, with 13 bases in between. CDR3 nucleotides: TGTGCCAGCCGCGGGGGTTGGGAAAAACTGTTTTTT. It is translated as CASRGGWEKLFF. The variable domain in full, with the rest retrieved from reference TRBV19 and TRBJ1-4, is DGGITQSPKYLFRKEGQNVTLSCEQNLNHDAMYWYRQDPGQGLRLIYYSQIVNDFQKGDIAEGYSVSREKKESFPLTVTSAQKNPTAFYLCASRGGWEKLFFGSGTQLSVL.

The V gene is TRBV4-1, the J gene TRBJ2-2; 8 bases map to TRBD2. Germline CDR1 is MGHRA and CDR2 is YSYEKL. This CDR3 has 18 amino acids. V was clipped by 0 bases and J by 3 bases; unmatched bases: 9. DNA for the CDR3: TGCGCCAGCAGCCAAGATCGACCTGGACTAGCATACACCGGGGAGCTGTTTTTT. Its translation: CASSQDRPGLAYTGELFF.

Only one count was recorded for this clonotype. No conserved phenylalanine or tryptophan is present at the end of the CDR3, so a read error is the likely explanation. CDR3 DNA sequence: TGTGCCAGCAGCTTGGGACAGATCTCCTACGAGCAGTACTCC. Translation: CASSLGQISYEQYS. The chain joins TRBV9 to TRBJ2-7; 7 positions match TRBD1. The V gene's germline CDR1 is SGDLS and CDR2 YYNGEE. This CDR3 is 14 amino acids long. With V trimmed by 4 bases and J by 0 bases, 4 bases remained unmatched.

The chain links TRBV12-3 or TRBV12-4 to TRBJ1-1; no clear D. Deletions cut 4 bases from V and 3 bases from J, with 12 bases between. The CDR3 sequence is 14 residues long. The CDR3 DNA reads TGTGCCAGCAGTTCCGGAATCCGGGACACTGAAGCTTTCTTT. Protein product: CASSSGIRDTEAFF.

This clonotype was picked up many times. The chain uses TRBV5-1 and TRBJ2-7, with 8 bases that match TRBD1. Germline values: CDR1 SGHRS, CDR2 YFSETQ. The ends lost 3 bases at V and 0 bases at J; junction bases unmatched: 8. The CDR3 sequence is 16 residues long. CDR3: CASSSSGGPSSYEQYF. CDR3 DNA: TGCGCCAGCAGCTCATCAGGGGGCCCGAGCTCCTACGAGCAGTACTTC.

The chain combines TRBV7-3 with TRBJ1-5; the D is unclear. With 0 bases removed from V and 4 bases from J, the gap between germline ends came to 7 bases. The CDR3 runs to 14 residues. Looked up from germline, CDR1 is SGHTA and CDR2 is FQGTGA. CDR3 amino acids: CASSLTVRNQPQHF. In nucleotides, the CDR3 is TGTGCCAGCAGCTTAACGGTTAGGAATCAGCCCCAGCATTTT.

This clonotype showed up many times. V and J are TRBV4-1 and TRBJ1-5, with D hard to call. The germline V gene has CDR1 MGHRA and CDR2 YSYEKL. This CDR3 has 17 amino acids. Between the trimmed V and J ends, which lost 0 bases and 1 base, there was a span of 13 bases. The CDR3 DNA reads as TGCGCCAGCAGCCAAGACGGATCGGGCAGAAGCAATCAGCCCCAGCATTTT. It encodes CASSQDGSGRSNQPQHF.

This clonotype occurred a few times. The V gene is TRBV15, the J gene TRBJ2-3, with D possibly being TRBD2 (5 bases). Looked up from germline, CDR1 is LNHNV and CDR2 is YYDKDF (reference sequence). The CDR3 sequence is 14 residues long. Between the trimmed V and J ends, which lost 3 bases and 1 base, there was a span of 8 bases. CDR3 residues: CATSRRAGTDTQYF. The CDR3 region has the DNA TGTGCCACCAGCAGGAGAGCGGGCACAGATACGCAGTATTTT.